Following are 27 T cell receptor beta chains from one sample sequenced in a study of neurological immune-mediated disorders. Time point meaning: longitudinal time-point 1 (baseline). One entry per CDR3 protein results from TCRdb running MiXCR on the 5' RACE reads. The sample contains 35,000 to 45,000 distinct CDR3 sequences, 3% to 3.5% of which appear only once. The sample comprised PBMCs. These receptors were obtained from a woman aged 60-70 years with multiple sclerosis.

Ten or more counts support this clonotype. This chain's CDR3 is CASSLLEETQYF. For the CDR3, the DNA is TGTGCCAGCAGCTTATTGGAGGAGACCCAGTACTTC. V is TRBV7-9 and J is TRBJ2-5; D ambiguous. The CDR3 runs to 12 residues. The V end was cut by 2 bases, the J end by 5 bases, with 6 bases between. The germline gives CDR1 SEHNR, CDR2 FQNEAQ (reference sequence). The variable domain in full, with the rest retrieved from reference TRBV7-9 and TRBJ2-5, is DTGVSQNPRHKITKRGQNVTFRCDPISEHNRLYWYRQTLGQGPEFLTYFQNEAQLEKSRLLSDRFSAERPKGSFSTLEIQRTEQGDSAMYLCASSLLEETQYFGPGTRLLVL.

This clonotype was detected ten times or more. V is TRBV20-1 and J is TRBJ2-7, with 8 bases aligning to TRBD2. The CDR3 is 13 residues long. Germline CDR1 and CDR2: DFQATT and SNEGSKA (reference sequence). J lost 6 bases, V lost 3 bases, and 7 bases had no gene match. CDR3: CSARTSAGSEQYF. CDR3 coding DNA: TGCAGTGCTAGGACTAGCGCGGGTTCCGAGCAGTACTTC.

This clonotype appeared many times. This chain joins TRBV5-1 and TRBJ2-3, with TRBD2 matching over 8 bases. Trimming removed 5 bases from V and 0 bases from J; junction bases left unmatched: 5. Per germline, CDR1 SGHRS and CDR2 YFSETQ. The CDR3 has 15 residues. CDR3 bases: TGCGCCAGCAGTAGGTTAGCGGGGAGCACAGATACGCAGTATTTT. Encoded protein: CASSRLAGSTDTQYF.

The table lists this clonotype with many counts. The V and J genes are TRBV10-2 and TRBJ2-5, with 8 bases identical to TRBD1. CDR3 length: 14 amino acids. The trim removed 6 bases at V and 0 bases at J, leaving 3 bases unmatched. Germline loops: CDR1 WSHSY, CDR2 SAAADI. The CDR3 here is CASRGTGNQETQYF. CDR3 in DNA: TGCGCCAGCAGGGGGACAGGAAACCAAGAGACCCAGTACTTC.

This clonotype was counted at least ten times. The chain joins TRBV5-1 to TRBJ1-5; D is uncertain. The V gene lost 0 bases and the J gene lost 7 bases, with 11 bases spanning the gap. CDR3 length: 14 residues. Germline CDR1 is SGHRS and CDR2 is YFSETQ. CDR3 coding DNA: TGCGCCAGCAGCTTGGGTGGGCCGAGCCAGCCCCAGCATTTT. It translates to CASSLGGPSQPQHF.

There are many counts of this clonotype. V is TRBV7-9 and J is TRBJ2-2; tentative D call: TRBD2 (5 bases). V was clipped by 4 bases and J by 4 bases, with 13 bases between them. The length of the CDR3 is 15 residues. CDR1 SEHNR and CDR2 FQNEAQ come from the germline V gene (reference sequence). CDR3 coding DNA: TGTGCCAGCAGCTCCCTAGGACTGGTCACCGGGGAGCTGTTTTTT. Translation: CASSSLGLVTGELFF.

This clonotype has ten or more counts. As DNA, the CDR3 is TGTGCCAGCAGCTCCCAGCTGTGGAACGAGCAGTACTTC. This codes for CASSSQLWNEQYF. The J gene is TRBJ2-7, the V gene TRBV7-2, with D unresolved. This CDR3 region has 13 residues. The germline V gene encodes CDR1 SGHTA and CDR2 FQGNSA. V was cut by 4 bases and J by 5 bases, with 12 bases left in between. The full variable domain, its missing parts supplied by reference TRBV7-2 and TRBJ2-7, is GAGVSQSPSNKVTEKGKDVELRCDPISGHTALYWYRQSLGQGLEFLIYFQGNSAPDKSGLPSDRFSAERTGGSVSTLTIQRTQQEDSAVYLCASSSQLWNEQYFGPGTRLTVT.

There are a few counts of this clonotype. A junction boundary mismatches the germline segment, possibly from a read error. The chain has TRBV20-1 and TRBJ1-5, with 8 bases identical to TRBD1. Germline-derived CDR1 and CDR2 are DFQATT and SNEGSKA (reference sequence). The CDR3 is 14 residues long. CDR3 in amino acids: CSARDRLGNKTQNF. The CDR3 DNA reads as TGCAGTGCAAGGGACAGGCTCGGTAATAAGACCCAGAATTTT.

This clonotype was counted ten times or more. This chain joins TRBV11-2 and TRBJ2-7; 8 bases are a match to TRBD1. CDR1 is SGHAT and CDR2 is FQNNGV in the germline V gene. The CDR3 runs to 18 residues. The junction had 20 bases not matched to a gene; V was cut back by 6 bases and J by 4 bases. The CDR3 sequence is CASSLGTRSAGQVYEQYF. The CDR3 DNA is TGTGCCAGCAGTTTGGGAACTAGGAGCGCGGGACAGGTATACGAGCAGTACTTC.

At least ten counts were recorded for this clonotype. V usage is TRBV3-1 and J usage is TRBJ1-2; the D is unclear. CDR1 and CDR2 (germline): LGHDT, YNNKEL (reference sequence). The CDR3 extends over 15 amino acids. V lost 4 bases to trimming and J lost 2 bases, with 14 bases between them. CDR3 bases: TGTGCCAGCAGCCCCCCCGGAATGGGGAACTATGGCTACACCTTC. Residues: CASSPPGMGNYGYTF.

Ten or more counts support this clonotype. V is TRBV7-7 and J is TRBJ2-3; maybe TRBD2 (6 bases). The CDR3 consists of 17 residues. V was cut by 5 bases and J by 4 bases, with 22 bases left in between. CDR1 and CDR2 (germline): SSHAT, FNYEAQ (reference sequence). Written as DNA, the CDR3 is TGTGCCAGCAGCCCCGCGCTGGGAGGATCCAACGCAGATACGCAGTATTTT. Its protein product is CASSPALGGSNADTQYF.

In this sample, this clonotype turned up many times. CDR3 DNA sequence: TGCGCCAGCAGAGAACAGAACACCGGGGAGCTGTTTTTT. Translating it yields CASREQNTGELFF. The V call is TRBV5-1, the J call TRBJ2-2; D is unresolved. Trimming left V 5 bases short and J 1 base short, with 6 bases between. Germline V gives CDR1 SGHRS, CDR2 YFSETQ. The CDR3 has 13 amino acids. The whole variable domain, remainder taken from reference TRBV5-1 and TRBJ2-2, is KAGVTQTPRYLIKTRGQQVTLSCSPISGHRSVSWYQQTPGQGLQFLFEYFSETQRNKGNFPGRFSGRQFSNSRSEMNVSTLELGDSALYLCASREQNTGELFFGEGSRLTVL.

This clonotype was detected many times. The chain's CDR3 is CASSERVQVMAQETQYF. The CDR3 DNA follows: TGTGCCAGCAGTGAAAGGGTGCAGGTTATGGCTCAAGAGACCCAGTACTTC. The chain recombines TRBV2 with TRBJ2-5; D remains unclear. Per the germline V gene, CDR1 is SNHLY and CDR2 is FYNNEI. The CDR3 loop spans 17 amino acids. The V gene lost 2 bases and the J gene lost 2 bases, with 18 bases spanning the gap. Full variable domain (missing parts from reference TRBV2 and TRBJ2-5): EPEVTQTPSHQVTQMGQEVILRCVPISNHLYFYWYRQILGQKVEFLVSFYNNEISEKSEIFDDQFSVERPDGSNFTLKIRSTKLEDSAMYFCASSERVQVMAQETQYFGPGTRLLVL.

Note on this clonotype: This may arise from a read error, as a much more abundant clone is one base away. This sequence joins TRBV7-2 and TRBJ2-5; TRBD2 agrees at 11 bases. Germline loops: CDR1 SGHTA, CDR2 FQGNSA. This CDR3 is built from 16 residues. DNA of the CDR3: TGTGCCAGCAGCTTAGATAGCGGGGGGGCCTTTGAGAACCAGTACTTC. Protein: CASSLDSGGAFENQYF. The complete variable domain, with remaining parts taken from reference TRBV7-2 and TRBJ2-5, reads GAGVSQSPSNKVTEKGKDVELRCDPISGHTALYWYRQSLGQGLEFLIYFQGNSAPDKSGLPSDRFSAERTGGSVSTLTIQRTQQEDSAVYLCASSLDSGGAFENQYFGPGTRLLVL.

This clonotype was counted at least ten times. The V call is TRBV5-8, the J call TRBJ2-5; unclear D gene. Germline V CDR1 and CDR2: SGHTS, YDEGEE. This CDR3 is built from 14 residues. The ends were cut back, 1 base at V and 1 base at J, with 8 bases in the middle. The CDR3 sequence is CASSLYEVQETQYF. In DNA, the CDR3 is TGTGCCAGCAGCTTGTACGAAGTCCAAGAGACCCAGTACTTC.

This clonotype was recorded at least ten times. The V call is TRBV29-1, the J call TRBJ2-3; 10 bases line up with TRBD1. This CDR3 region has 13 residues. Trimming removed 7 bases from V and 6 bases from J; junction bases left unmatched: 7. Germline CDR1 is SQVTM and CDR2 is ANQGSEA. CDR3 sequence: CSARTGGRDTQYF. The CDR3 region has the DNA TGCAGCGCCCGGACAGGGGGTAGGGATACGCAGTATTTT.

At least ten counts were recorded for this clonotype. CDR3: CASEGGEGQPQHF. CDR3 nucleotide sequence: TGTGCCAGCGAGGGAGGGGAAGGGCAGCCCCAGCATTTT. V gene TRBV5-5 combines with J gene TRBJ1-5, with a weak D call TRBD1 (5 bases). The CDR3 has 13 residues. Trimming took 7 bases from V and 7 from J, leaving 15 bases between them. Germline CDR1 reads SGHKS; CDR2 reads YYEKEE (reference sequence).

This clonotype appeared many times. The chain has TRBV7-9 and TRBJ2-2; possibly TRBD1 or TRBD2 for D (5 bases each). V lost 11 bases, J lost 2 bases, and 15 bases lay in between. The CDR3 is 14 amino acids. Germline V gene sequence: CDR1 SEHNR, CDR2 FQNEAQ (reference sequence). CDR3 sequence reads: CAGPGQDNTGELFF. CDR3 bases: TGTGCCGGACCGGGGCAGGACAACACCGGGGAGCTGTTTTTT.

The J gene is TRBJ1-2, the V gene TRBV15, with a tentative D call TRBD1 (5 bases). The CDR3 loop spans 14 amino acids. Germline lookup yields CDR1 LNHNV and CDR2 YYDKDF (reference sequence). The V gene lost 1 base and the J gene lost 4 bases, with 10 bases spanning the gap. CDR3 region: CATSRGGVSYGYTF. The CDR3 bases are TGTGCCACCAGCAGAGGAGGGGTGAGCTATGGCTACACCTTC.

This clonotype has ten or more counts. The genes are TRBV4-1 and TRBJ2-2; TRBD1 might be the D (7 bases). CDR3 length: 14 residues. Looked up from germline, CDR1 is MGHRA and CDR2 is YSYEKL. Deletions cut 0 bases from V and 7 bases from J, with 9 bases between. The CDR3 region is CASSQDRGVGELFF. CDR3 sequence (DNA): TGCGCCAGCAGCCAAGACAGGGGGGTCGGGGAGCTGTTTTTT.

This clonotype was recorded at least ten times. The V gene is TRBV9, the J gene TRBJ2-3, with D unresolved. CDR1 is SGDLS and CDR2 is YYNGEE in the germline V gene. V was cut by 4 bases and J by 3 bases, with 12 bases left in between. This CDR3 comprises 14 residues. CDR3 region: CASSPALSTDTQYF. The CDR3 nucleotides read TGTGCCAGCAGCCCGGCCCTGAGTACAGATACGCAGTATTTT.

The sample holds many counts of this clonotype. This chain joins TRBV6-2 or TRBV6-3 and TRBJ1-5, with D unresolved. The germline V gene encodes CDR1 MNHEY and CDR2 SVGEGT. V dropped 0 bases and J dropped 4 bases, with 7 bases sitting between them. This CDR3 comprises 14 residues. The CDR3, as DNA: TGTGCCAGCAGTTACTCGGCGATTAATCAGCCCCAGCATTTT. It encodes CASSYSAINQPQHF.

This clonotype was detected only a few times. The rearrangement uses TRBV18 and TRBJ2-2; D might be TRBD1 (5 bases). V shed 1 base and J shed 1 base, with 13 bases lying between them. The germline CDR1 and CDR2 sequences are KGHSH and LQKENI. This CDR3 is built from 17 residues. The CDR3 region has the DNA TGTGCCAGCTCACCACAGTCGGCAGGGCGGAACACCGGGGAGCTGTTTTTT. It yields the protein CASSPQSAGRNTGELFF.

This clonotype was seen many times. CDR3: CASSSFNEQFF. CDR3 DNA sequence: TGTGCCAGCAGCTCTTTCAATGAGCAGTTCTTC. The V gene is TRBV7-2, the J gene TRBJ2-1; D gene unclear. Per germline, CDR1 SGHTA and CDR2 FQGNSA. V dropped 4 bases and J dropped 6 bases, with 4 bases sitting between them. This CDR3 is built from 11 residues.

This clonotype was counted at least ten times. The chain carries TRBV14 and TRBJ2-6; D unclear. Per germline, CDR1 SGHDN and CDR2 FVKESK. Trimming took 1 base from V and 2 from J, leaving 6 bases between them. The CDR3 has 15 amino acids. DNA for the CDR3: TGTGCCAGCAGCCAAGGACATGCTGGGGCCAACGTCCTGACTTTC. It yields the protein CASSQGHAGANVLTF.

Many counts were recorded for this clonotype. This rearrangement joins TRBV12-3 or TRBV12-4 to TRBJ2-5; D not resolved. The CDR3 spans 12 residues. Trimming left V 3 bases short and J 5 bases short, with 7 bases between. Here the CDR3 reads CASSFYGETQYF. The CDR3 coding sequence is TGTGCCAGCAGTTTTTATGGGGAGACCCAGTACTTC.

Many counts were recorded for this clonotype. V gene TRBV27 combines with J gene TRBJ1-4; TRBD1 might be the D (5 bases). There are 15 residues in the CDR3. Germline values: CDR1 MNHEY, CDR2 SMNVEV (reference sequence). V lost 5 bases, J lost 6 bases, and 16 bases lay in between. The CDR3 coding sequence is TGTGCCAGCAGTGGGGTCGGGACGGTCGATGAAAAACTGTTTTTT. Amino acid sequence: CASSGVGTVDEKLFF.